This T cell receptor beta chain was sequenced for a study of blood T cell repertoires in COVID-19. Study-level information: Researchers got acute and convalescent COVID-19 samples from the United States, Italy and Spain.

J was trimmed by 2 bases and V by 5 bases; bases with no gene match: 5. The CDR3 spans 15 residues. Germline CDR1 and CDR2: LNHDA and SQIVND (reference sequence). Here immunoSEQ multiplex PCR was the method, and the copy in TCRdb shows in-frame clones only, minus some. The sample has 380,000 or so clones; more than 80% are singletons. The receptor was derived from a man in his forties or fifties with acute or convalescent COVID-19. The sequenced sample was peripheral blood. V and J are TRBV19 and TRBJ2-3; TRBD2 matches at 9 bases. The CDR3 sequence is CASSWTSDNTDTQYF. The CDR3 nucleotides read TGTGCCAGTAGTTGGACTAGCGACAACACAGATACGCAGTATTTT. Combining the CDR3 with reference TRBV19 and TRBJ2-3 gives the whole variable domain DGGITQSPKYLFRKEGQNVTLSCEQNLNHDAMYWYRQDPGQGLRLIYYSQIVNDFQKGDIAEGYSVSREKKESFPLTVTSAQKNPTAFYLCASSWTSDNTDTQYFGPGTRLTVL.